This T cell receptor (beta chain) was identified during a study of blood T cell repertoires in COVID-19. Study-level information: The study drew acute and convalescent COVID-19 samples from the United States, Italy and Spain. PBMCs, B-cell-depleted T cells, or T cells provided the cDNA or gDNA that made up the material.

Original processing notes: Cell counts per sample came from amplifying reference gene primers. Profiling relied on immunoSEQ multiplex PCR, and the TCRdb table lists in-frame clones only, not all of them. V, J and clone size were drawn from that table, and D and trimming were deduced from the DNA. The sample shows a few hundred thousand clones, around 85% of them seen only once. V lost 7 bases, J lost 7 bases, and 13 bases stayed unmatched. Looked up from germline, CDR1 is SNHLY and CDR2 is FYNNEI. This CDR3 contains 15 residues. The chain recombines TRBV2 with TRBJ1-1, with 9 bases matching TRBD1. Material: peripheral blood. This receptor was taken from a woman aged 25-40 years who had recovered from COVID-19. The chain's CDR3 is CASTPDRGLVGEAFF. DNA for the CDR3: TGTGCCAGCACCCCGGACAGGGGTCTCGTCGGTGAAGCTTTCTTT.